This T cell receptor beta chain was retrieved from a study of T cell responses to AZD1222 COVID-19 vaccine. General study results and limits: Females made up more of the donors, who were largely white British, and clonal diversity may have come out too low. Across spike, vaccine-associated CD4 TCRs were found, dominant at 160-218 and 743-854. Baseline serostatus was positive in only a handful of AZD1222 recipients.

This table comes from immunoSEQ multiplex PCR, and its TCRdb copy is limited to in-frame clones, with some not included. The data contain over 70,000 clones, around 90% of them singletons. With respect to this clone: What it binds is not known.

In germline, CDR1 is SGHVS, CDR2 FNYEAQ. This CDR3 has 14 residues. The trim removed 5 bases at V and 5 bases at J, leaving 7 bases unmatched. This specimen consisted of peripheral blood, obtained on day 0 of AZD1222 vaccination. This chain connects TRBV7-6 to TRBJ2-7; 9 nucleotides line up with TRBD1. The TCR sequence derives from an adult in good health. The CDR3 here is CASSLPGQGHEQYF. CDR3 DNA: TGTGCCAGCAGCCTCCCGGGACAGGGCCACGAGCAGTACTTC. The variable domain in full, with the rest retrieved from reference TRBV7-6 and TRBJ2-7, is GAGVSQSPRYKVTKRGQDVALRCDPISGHVSLYWYRQALGQGPEFLTYFNYEAQQDKSGLPNDRFSAERPEGSISTLTIQRTEQRDSAMYRCASSLPGQGHEQYFGPGTRLTVT.